This T cell receptor (beta chain) emerged from a study of control samples from healthy donors and cancer patients. The data were produced by immunoSEQ multiplex PCR, yet TCRdb's version contains in-frame clones alone and is incomplete. The repertoire holds tens of thousands of clones, more than 65% seen once, with around 10% in the top ten. The CDR3 is 15 residues long. Germline V gene data show CDR1 as MNHEY and CDR2 as SVGAGI. With 2 bases removed from V and 3 bases from J, the gap between germline ends came to 13 bases. The receptor was derived from a man aged 60 to 69 with head and neck cancer. This chain connects TRBV6-5 to TRBJ1-1; weak D call: TRBD1 (6 bases). The specimen was PBMCs. The CDR3 protein is CASSYNPGADTEAFF. CDR3 bases: TGTGCCAGCAGTTACAACCCGGGGGCGGACACTGAAGCTTTCTTT.